The clone carrying this TCR beta chain was seen a handful of times. This entry comes from a study of blood T cell repertoires in COVID-19. TCRdb's table, derived via immunoSEQ multiplex PCR, lists solely in-frame clones and lacks some. The sample shows around 190,000 clones, 76% of them seen only once. This TCR derives from a woman between 45 and 60 years old with acute COVID-19. Sequencing used PBMCs or T cells enriched from blood (not recorded which).

The DNA of the CDR3 is TGTGCCAGCAGCAACCGCAGGGCCACTAATGAAAAACTGTTTTTT. The encoded protein is CASSNRRATNEKLFF. The V gene is TRBV5-4, the J gene TRBJ1-4, with D tentatively TRBD1 (5 bases). This CDR3 has 15 amino acids. CDR1 is SGHNT and CDR2 is YYREEE in the germline V gene (reference sequence). The V end lost 4 bases, the J end lost 2 bases, and 12 bases lay between the germline ends.